This TCR beta chain is drawn from a study of cytomegalovirus exposure and HLA in healthy donors. Germline V gene data show CDR1 as LGHNA and CDR2 as YSLEER. V lost 0 bases, J lost 8 bases, and 14 bases lay in between. CDR3 size: 15 residues. This table comes from immunoSEQ multiplex PCR, and its TCRdb copy is limited to in-frame clones, with some not included. The top ten hold about 2% of the sample, which has around 150,000 clones, about 85% seen once. The chain combines TRBV4-3 with TRBJ1-5; possible D gene TRBD1, 5 bases. This receptor was taken from a man aged 30 to 39 in good health and CMV-seropositive. The specimen was PBMCs. CDR3 DNA: TGCGCCAGCAGCCAAGATTCCTTACAGGTTGAGCCCCAGCATTTT. It encodes CASSQDSLQVEPQHF.